This TCR beta chain emerged from a study of long-term antiretroviral therapy in people with HIV. The study's findings and limits: It was observed that HIV repertoires exhibited narrower CDR3 length ranges than controls.

PBMC samples from each donor numbered at least one pre-ART and at least two post-ART. Participants living with HIV all received treatment in the United States. It was version v3.0 of the immunoSEQ assay that was run at survey level. Each sample aimed for about 35,000-55,000 sequenced T-cell genomes. Clones were sequenced by immunoSEQ multiplex PCR, and TCRdb holds only the in-frame ones, with some missing. The data contain around 12,000 clones, around 77% of them singletons. Of note for this clone: Its specificity is unknown.

CDR3 length: 15 amino acids. Trimming stripped 8 bases from V and 4 bases from J, with 20 bases between. In germline, CDR1 is MNHEY, CDR2 SVGAGI. Sequencing used unsorted PBMCs, obtained 0.5 years before starting antiretroviral therapy. The rearrangement uses TRBV6-5 and TRBJ1-2; a weak D match, TRBD1 (6 bases). The clonotype comes from a woman in her thirties or forties with HIV. The DNA for the CDR3 is TGTGCCAGCCGCTTCGAGACAGGATCCGGCTATGGCTACACCTTC. Encoded protein: CASRFETGSGYGYTF.